This T cell receptor (beta chain) was obtained from a study of monozygotic twins with inflammatory bowel disease. General study findings and limits: There was no support for any single strong signal or clonotype associated with IBD. With inverse Simpson as the measure, TCRbeta diversity was lower in IBD patients than in healthy co-twins.

Germline values: CDR1 SGHRS, CDR2 YFSETQ. The CDR3 consists of 16 residues. In regard to this clonotype: Its specificity is unknown.

Every TCR library drew on approximately 3.5 ug of total RNA. Template switching incorporated UMIs with a 6-nucleotide sample barcode. TCRdb re-called the 5' RACE reads; every CDR3 protein appears as one record, without DNA. This listing includes around 370,000 distinct CDR3 sequences. The chain is built from TRBV5-1 and TRBJ2-4; TCRdb indicates TRBD2, and absent DNA this call remains unverified. The sequencing input was blood. The clonotype was recovered from a human donor with ulcerative colitis or Crohn's disease, or a healthy co-twin of an affected twin (not recorded which). The CDR3 region is CASRSTSGGPGDIQYF.